One sample yielded the 17 T cell receptor beta chains listed below, sequenced in a study of identical twins. TCRdb passed the 5' RACE reads through MiXCR, listing each CDR3 protein once. The sample holds a few hundred thousand distinct CDR3 sequences, around 8.3% seen once. The same specimen was also included in a second study, on yellow fever vaccine responses in identical twins.

Specimen: CD8+ T cells sorted from blood. The source of these receptors is a woman younger than 30 in good health.

This clonotype has a count of ten or more. This chain connects TRBV4-3 to TRBJ2-3; unclear D gene. Trimming took off 1 base at V and 2 bases at J, with 7 bases between the two ends. In germline, CDR1 is LGHNA, CDR2 YSLEER. The CDR3 has 14 amino acids. As DNA, the CDR3 is TGCGCCAGCAGCCAAGTGAAATTCACAGATACGCAGTATTTT. Its translation: CASSQVKFTDTQYF.

This chain's CDR3 is CASLNANTGELFF. The CDR3 DNA reads as TGTGCCAGCTTGAACGCGAACACCGGGGAGCTGTTTTTT. This chain connects TRBV27 to TRBJ2-2; unclear D gene. The germline CDR1 and CDR2 sequences are MNHEY and SMNVEV (reference sequence). The CDR3 runs 13 residues. The ends were cut back, 8 bases at V and 0 bases at J, with 7 bases in the middle.

This clonotype has ten or more counts. The chain links TRBV5-1 to TRBJ2-1, with 11 bases aligning to TRBD2. The CDR3 totals 15 residues. V shed 4 bases, J shed 5 bases, and the junction held 5 bases outside the gene matches. Germline V gene sequence: CDR1 SGHRS, CDR2 YFSETQ. This CDR3 reads CASSDISGGDNEQFF. In DNA form, the CDR3 reads TGCGCCAGCAGCGATATTAGCGGGGGGGACAATGAGCAGTTCTTC. The full variable domain, completed using reference TRBV5-1 and TRBJ2-1, is KAGVTQTPRYLIKTRGQQVTLSCSPISGHRSVSWYQQTPGQGLQFLFEYFSETQRNKGNFPGRFSGRQFSNSRSEMNVSTLELGDSALYLCASSDISGGDNEQFFGPGTRLTVL.

The chain carries TRBV7-9 and TRBJ2-2; D tentatively fits TRBD1 or TRBD2 (5 bases each). CDR3 length: 16 residues. Germline CDR1 reads SEHNR; CDR2 reads FQNEAQ (reference sequence). Deletions cut 6 bases from V and 7 bases from J, with 21 bases between. The DNA for the CDR3 is TGTGCCAGCAGTCAACCCATGGGGGTCCAAGGCGGGGAGCTGTTTTTT. It is translated as CASSQPMGVQGGELFF.

The CDR3 bases are TGTGCCAGCAGGGTGGGCTCCTACAATGAGCAGTTCTTC. Residues: CASRVGSYNEQFF. The V call is TRBV12-3 or TRBV12-4, the J call TRBJ2-1, with D unresolved. This CDR3 is built from 13 residues. Deletions cut 6 bases from V and 0 bases from J, with 6 bases between.

In its sample, this clonotype was seen a few times. The chain uses TRBV29-1 and TRBJ1-1, with 8 bases matching TRBD1. Unmatched junction bases numbered 11, after V lost 4 bases and J lost 7 bases. The germline V gene encodes CDR1 SQVTM and CDR2 ANQGSEA. The length of the CDR3 is 14 residues. CDR3: CSVGAGGYLSEAFF. CDR3 coding DNA: TGCAGCGTTGGGGCAGGGGGCTATCTGAGTGAAGCTTTCTTT.

V is TRBV28 and J is TRBJ2-5; D call uncertain. The V end lost 8 bases, the J end lost 5 bases, and 12 bases lay between the germline ends. Germline CDR1 and CDR2: MDHEN and SYDVKM. The CDR3 extends over 12 amino acids. In DNA form, the CDR3 reads TGTGCCAGCTCGGTGGGTGTGGAGACCCAGTACTTC. This sequence encodes CASSVGVETQYF.

Many counts were recorded for this clonotype. The chain links TRBV20-1 to TRBJ2-3, with D possibly matching TRBD2 (5 bases). CDR1 and CDR2 (germline): DFQATT, SNEGSKA (reference sequence). CDR3 size: 14 residues. The germline V and J ends were trimmed by 0 bases and 2 bases, with 9 bases remaining between them. The CDR3: CSARDLDSTDTQYF. DNA for the CDR3: TGCAGTGCTAGAGATCTGGACTCCACAGATACGCAGTATTTT.

The chain is built from TRBV12-3 or TRBV12-4 and TRBJ2-3; tentative D call: TRBD2 (6 bases). The CDR3 length is 15 residues. Trimming pared 2 bases from V and 2 bases from J, leaving 11 bases between. The CDR3 region is CASSLRGLPTDTQYF. CDR3 DNA: TGTGCCAGCAGTTTAAGGGGACTCCCCACAGATACGCAGTATTTT.

This clonotype was counted a single time. The CDR3 DNA reads as TGCGCCAGCAGCCAAAACCCACCGGGTAGCGGAAGGACAGATACGCAGTATTTT. Residues: CASSQNPPGSGRTDTQYF. The chain joins TRBV4-3 to TRBJ2-3; D may be TRBD2 (6 bases). This CDR3 has 18 residues. Germline V CDR1 and CDR2: LGHNA, YSLEER. V shed 2 bases and J shed 3 bases, with 21 bases lying between them.

This clonotype was observed at least ten times. The genes are TRBV4-2 and TRBJ2-1; a possible D gene is TRBD2 (6 bases). The CDR3 covers 16 residues. V was pared by 0 bases and J by 6 bases, with 15 bases between. The germline gives CDR1 LGHNA, CDR2 YNFKEQ. The CDR3, as DNA: TGTGCCAGCAGCCAAGATCGGGGGACGCCCTCCAATGAGCAGTTCTTC. Translating gives CASSQDRGTPSNEQFF.

V is TRBV20-1 and J is TRBJ1-1, with D maybe TRBD1 (5 bases). Trimming shortened V by 3 bases and J by 3 bases, and 14 bases separated the two germline ends. This CDR3 spans 14 amino acids. Germline V CDR1 and CDR2: DFQATT, SNEGSKA (reference sequence). In DNA form, the CDR3 reads TGCAGTGCTAGGAACCGGGACGGATACACTGAAGCTTTCTTT. Residues: CSARNRDGYTEAFF.

The V call is TRBV7-2, the J call TRBJ2-1; D is perhaps TRBD1 or TRBD2 (5 bases each). V lost 5 bases, J lost 12 bases, and 26 bases lay in between. The CDR3 is 16 amino acids. CDR1 is SGHTA, CDR2 FQGNSA, per germline. CDR3 amino acids: CASSRLGTGAQRGQFF. Here the CDR3 DNA reads TGTGCCAGCAGCCGCTTGGGGACCGGGGCCCAAAGGGGGCAGTTCTTC.

This clonotype was detected only a few times. The chain has TRBV28 and TRBJ2-1; the D gene is possibly TRBD1 (6 bases). The V and J ends lost 4 bases and 2 bases respectively, with 12 bases between them. The V gene's germline CDR1 is MDHEN and CDR2 SYDVKM. The CDR3 extends over 15 amino acids. CDR3 region: CASSSGQTTYNEQFF. Written as DNA, the CDR3 is TGTGCCAGCAGTTCCGGACAGACTACCTACAATGAGCAGTTCTTC.

This clonotype was counted a few times. V and J are TRBV3-1 and TRBJ1-1; TRBD1 is a possible D gene (5 bases). The CDR3 extends over 16 amino acids. Germline values: CDR1 LGHDT, CDR2 YNNKEL (reference sequence). Deletions cut 0 bases from V and 0 bases from J, with 11 bases between. This chain's CDR3 is CASSQDSLGLNTEAFF. CDR3 nucleotide sequence: TGTGCCAGCAGCCAAGATTCGCTGGGGCTGAACACTGAAGCTTTCTTT.

V is TRBV7-2 and J is TRBJ2-5; 9 positions agree with TRBD2. CDR3 length: 17 residues. The germline CDR1 and CDR2 sequences are SGHTA and FQGNSA. Trimming took 3 bases from V and 2 from J; bases not matched to a gene: 10. The CDR3 nucleotides are TGTGCCAGCAGCTTGGGCGTAGCGGGAGACCTTCAAGAGACCCAGTACTTC. Protein product: CASSLGVAGDLQETQYF.

V and J are TRBV10-2 and TRBJ2-5; 7 bases line up with TRBD2. Trimming took 9 bases from V and 4 from J; bases not matched to a gene: 11. In germline, CDR1 is WSHSY, CDR2 SAAADI. The CDR3 is 14 amino acids. The CDR3 region has the DNA TGCGCCAGTACGGGACTAACCACTCGAGAGACCCAGTACTTC. It encodes CASTGLTTRETQYF.